This T cell receptor beta chain was observed in a study of blood T cell repertoires in COVID-19 (TCRdb year 2020). Study-wide context: Collaborator samples came from the United States, Italy and Spain and covered acute and convalescent phases of COVID-19. The material from the prospective study consisted of cDNA or gDNA derived from T cells, B-cell-depleted T cells, or PBMCs. Deeply sampled blood TCRbeta repertoires from subjects exposed to, actively infected with, or recovered from COVID-19 were included in the dataset. The repertoires were released in a freely available public database intended as a resource for research on the immune response to SARS-CoV-2. Samples came from the ongoing ImmuneRACE study (first 160 participants) plus 1,254 subjects from 6 global collaborators. Sample metadata almost always included a de-identified subject ID, COVID-19 status, age in years and sex. Where available, HLA class I and class II types were taken from metadata supplied by the sample provider and were not determined by assay-based typing.

V and J lose 7 bases and 0 bases, and a span of 13 bases separates them. Reading the germline V gene gives CDR1 MDHEN and CDR2 SYDVKM. The cysteine opens and the phenylalanine closes a CDR3 of 15 amino acids. Only the CDR3 region is kept as DNA, spanning 45 bases read in frame from base 1. Of note for this clone: It lacks a known antigen. No per-base quality is available; no much larger clone lies one base away.

The investigation overall reported the following: The quantity of clinical and demographic metadata differed by source and by participant and was supplied without curation.

TCRbeta CDR3 regions were amplified from genomic DNA by means of the immunoSEQ Assay, a bias-controlled multiplex PCR. In the original analysis: The number of nucleated cells in each sample was estimated from the amplification of reference gene primers within the assay. To quantify the absolute abundance of each unique TCRbeta CDR3 rearrangement, sequence reads were collapsed and filtered. For each sample, productive Simpson clonality was calculated by taking the square root of Simpson's diversity index across productive rearrangements. As stored in TCRdb, this immuneACCESS dataset retains in-frame rearrangements with V and J assigned. A fraction of the clones does not appear; measured against another copy, unresolved V genes explain less than half of the discrepancy, and the remainder lacks a known reason. The V and J calls and the clone size are those of that table, but D and trimming were determined from the DNA. The sample includes about 240,000 clones, with 84% observed a single time. The ten largest clones capture 4% of the sample.

Whole blood was collected in K2EDTA tubes by collaborating institutions according to the institutions' own protocols. For TCRbeta analysis, collaborators shipped samples in one of three forms: frozen whole blood, isolated PBMCs, or DNA extracted from either of those sample types. The rearranged chain carries TRBV28 and TRBJ2-1; TRBD2 could be the D gene, as 5 bases match. This receptor was obtained from a man aged 45 to 65 with acute or convalescent COVID-19. Source material: peripheral blood. CDR3 reads: CASTPDGVSYNEQFF. The DNA is TGTGCCAGCACCCCGGACGGGGTCTCCTACAATGAGCAGTTCTTC.